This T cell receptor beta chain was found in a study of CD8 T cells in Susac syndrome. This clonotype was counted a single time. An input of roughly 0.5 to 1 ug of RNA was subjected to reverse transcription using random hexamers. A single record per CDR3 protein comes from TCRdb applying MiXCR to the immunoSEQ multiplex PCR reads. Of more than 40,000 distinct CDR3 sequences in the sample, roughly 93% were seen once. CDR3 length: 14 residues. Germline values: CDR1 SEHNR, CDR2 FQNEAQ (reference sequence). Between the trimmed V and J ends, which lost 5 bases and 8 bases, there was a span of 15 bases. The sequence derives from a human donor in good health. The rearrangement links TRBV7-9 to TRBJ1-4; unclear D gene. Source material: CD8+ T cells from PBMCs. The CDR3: CASSPTLSYEKLFF. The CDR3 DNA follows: TGTGCCAGCAGCCCAACACTATCCTACGAAAAACTGTTTTTT.